The 9 T cell receptor beta chains presented below share a single source sample, sequenced in a study of blood T cell repertoires in COVID-19. Clones were read by immunoSEQ multiplex PCR, and TCRdb kept only the in-frame ones, dropping some. The repertoire holds some 200,000 clones, with about 91% as singletons. The sample consisted of PBMCs or T cells enriched from blood (not recorded which). The receptors shown here come from a man younger than 30 with acute COVID-19.

CDR3 coding DNA: TGTGCCAGCAGCCCACGCGGGGCGGGGCACTACGAGCAGTACTTC. Translated, it gives CASSPRGAGHYEQYF. The chain has TRBV27 and TRBJ2-7; perhaps TRBD2 as D (6 bases). Per the germline V gene, CDR1 is MNHEY and CDR2 is SMNVEV (reference sequence). V was cut by 6 bases and J by 3 bases, with 18 bases left in between. The CDR3 sequence is 15 residues long.

This chain joins TRBV11-3 and TRBJ2-7, with 8 positions matching TRBD2. The V and J ends lost 0 bases and 2 bases, in that order; junction bases with no gene match: 0. This CDR3 has 14 amino acids. CDR1 and CDR2 (germline): SGHNT, YENEEA. The CDR3 loop reads CASSLELAAYEQYF. The CDR3 coding sequence is TGTGCCAGCAGCTTAGAACTAGCGGCCTACGAGCAGTACTTC. Supplemented by reference TRBV11-3 and TRBJ2-7, the full variable domain reads EAGVVQSPRYKIIEKKQPVAFWCNPISGHNTLYWYLQNLGQGPELLIRYENEEAVDDSQLPKDRFSAERLKGVDSTLKIQPAELGDSAVYLCASSLELAAYEQYFGPGTRLTVT.

The chain recombines TRBV11-3 with TRBJ1-2; D not certain. CDR3 length equals 14 residues. V was clipped by 5 bases and J by 4 bases, with 14 bases between them. Germline lookup yields CDR1 SGHNT and CDR2 YENEEA. The CDR3 DNA sequence: TGTGCCAGCAGCCCCCGGGGTGCAGCCTATGGCTACACCTTC. Its protein is CASSPRGAAYGYTF.

This clone has a handful of counts. The CDR3 protein is CASSQVGLAGGELFF. CDR3 nucleotide sequence: TGTGCCAGCAGCCAAGTGGGGCTAGCGGGAGGGGAGCTGTTTTTT. V usage is TRBV4-2 and J usage is TRBJ2-2; 9 nucleotides agree with TRBD2. Unmatched junction bases numbered 5, after V lost 1 base and J lost 8 bases. Germline-derived CDR1 and CDR2 are LGHNA and YNFKEQ. This CDR3 is 15 amino acids long.

This clone showed up just once. This rearrangement joins TRBV4-1 to TRBJ1-2; possible D gene TRBD1, 6 bases. V was cut by 1 base and J by 8 bases, with 17 bases left in between. This CDR3 spans 15 amino acids. Per the germline V gene, CDR1 is MGHRA and CDR2 is YSYEKL. CDR3 sequence: CASSQVTDRINGYTF. The CDR3 DNA reads TGCGCCAGCAGCCAAGTAACCGACAGGATCAACGGCTACACCTTC.

This chain uses TRBV5-5 with TRBJ1-1; unclear D gene. In germline, CDR1 is SGHKS, CDR2 YYEKEE (reference sequence). The CDR3 loop spans 16 amino acids. V was clipped by 0 bases and J by 8 bases, with 20 bases between them. The CDR3 DNA sequence: TGTGCCAGCAGCTTGGGGGCGGGCCTCACTATTATGGAAGCTTTCTTT. Its translation is CASSLGAGLTIMEAFF.

The rearrangement joins TRBV7-6 to TRBJ2-1; maybe TRBD2 (5 bases). Per germline, CDR1 SGHVS and CDR2 FNYEAQ. This CDR3 contains 12 residues. V shed 3 bases and J shed 6 bases, with 6 bases lying between them. CDR3 sequence (DNA): TGTGCCAGCAGCTTTACTAGCAATGAGCAGTTCTTC. Translation: CASSFTSNEQFF.

This rearrangement joins TRBV28 to TRBJ1-6; 9 bases align to TRBD1. This CDR3 is built from 15 residues. Unmatched junction bases numbered 5, after V lost 4 bases and J lost 7 bases. Per the germline V gene, CDR1 is MDHEN and CDR2 is SYDVKM. As DNA, the CDR3 is TGTGCCAGCAGTTCTGGACAGGGGAGGAATTCACCCCTCCACTTT. Its translation is CASSSGQGRNSPLHF.

Concerning this clone: Other nucleotide sequences in the sample specify the same CDR3. The rearrangement links TRBV27 to TRBJ1-2; TRBD1 matches at 7 bases. V lost 5 bases, J lost 6 bases, and 9 bases stayed unmatched. The length of the CDR3 is 14 residues. Germline values: CDR1 MNHEY, CDR2 SMNVEV (reference sequence). In DNA form, the CDR3 reads TGTGCCAGCAGTCCGCGGACAGGTGACCATGGCTACACCTTC. Protein product: CASSPRTGDHGYTF.